The 20 T cell receptor beta chains in this list originate from one sample, sequenced in a study of CD8 T cells in Susac syndrome. An input of 0.5 to 1 ug of RNA was subjected to reverse transcription using random hexamers. TCRdb ran MiXCR on the immunoSEQ multiplex PCR reads and lists one entry per CDR3 protein. The data show around 270,000 distinct CDR3 sequences, approximately 85% seen once. Sequencing was carried out using CD8+ T cells from PBMCs. The receptors were gathered from a human donor with multiple sclerosis.

This clonotype appeared a single time. CDR3 sequence (DNA): TGTGCCAGCAGCTATGAGGGGGGGACCAAAAACATTCAGTACTTC. It encodes CASSYEGGTKNIQYF. The genes are TRBV7-9 and TRBJ2-4; D may be TRBD2 (7 bases). CDR3 size: 15 residues. Trimming removed 4 bases from V and 2 bases from J, with 12 bases in between. Germline CDR1 is SEHNR and CDR2 is FQNEAQ (reference sequence).

The chain recombines TRBV28 with TRBJ2-2; no definite D call. The CDR3 length is 15 residues. Looked up from germline, CDR1 is MDHEN and CDR2 is SYDVKM. Trimming took 3 bases from V and 4 from J, leaving 12 bases between them. The CDR3: CASSFSGPRTGELFF. The CDR3 DNA follows: TGTGCCAGCAGTTTTTCGGGCCCCCGCACCGGGGAGCTGTTTTTT.

This chain links TRBV9 with TRBJ2-1; D perhaps matches TRBD2 (6 bases). Trimming shortened V by 4 bases and J by 2 bases, and 10 bases separated the two germline ends. This CDR3 has 14 residues. Germline values: CDR1 SGDLS, CDR2 YYNGEE. The CDR3 protein is CASSPWTTYNEQFF. Written as DNA, the CDR3 is TGTGCCAGCAGCCCATGGACTACCTACAATGAGCAGTTCTTC.

The gene calls are TRBV9 and TRBJ2-7, with D hard to call. V dropped 0 bases and J dropped 5 bases, with 12 bases sitting between them. There are 14 residues in the CDR3. Germline-derived CDR1 and CDR2 are SGDLS and YYNGEE. The CDR3 DNA reads TGTGCCAGCAGCGTAGGGTCAGACCGTGACGAGCAGTACTTC. Its translation: CASSVGSDRDEQYF.

The rearrangement links TRBV14 to TRBJ2-7; 11 bases align to TRBD2. The germline V gene encodes CDR1 SGHDN and CDR2 FVKESK. The V and J ends lost 2 bases and 3 bases, in that order; junction bases with no gene match: 9. This CDR3 has 17 residues. CDR3 bases: TGTGCCAGCAGCCAACAGGGACTAGCGGATAGATTCTACGAGCAGTACTTC. Translation gives CASSQQGLADRFYEQYF.

The gene calls are TRBV6-5 and TRBJ2-2; D is unresolved. Germline V gene sequence: CDR1 MNHEY, CDR2 SVGAGI. The CDR3 has 12 amino acids. V dropped 6 bases and J dropped 7 bases, with 9 bases sitting between them. Here the CDR3 DNA reads TGTGCCAGCAGCTACGAACACGGGGAGCTGTTTTTT. Residues: CASSYEHGELFF.

The chain links TRBV29-1 to TRBJ2-2, with D possibly being TRBD1 (5 bases). Germline loops: CDR1 SQVTM, CDR2 ANQGSEA. This CDR3 is built from 12 residues. Trimming removed 2 bases from V and 6 bases from J, with 7 bases in between. The CDR3 loop is CSVEQGSGELFF. The DNA for the CDR3 is TGCAGCGTTGAACAGGGTTCCGGGGAGCTGTTTTTT.

J is TRBJ1-1 and V is TRBV4-3, with D possibly being TRBD1 (5 bases). V was cut by 3 bases and J by 2 bases, with 13 bases left in between. From germline, CDR1 is LGHNA and CDR2 YSLEER. The CDR3 is 15 amino acids. DNA of the CDR3: TGCGCCAGCAGCCACGGGACGTTGGGCAACACTGAAGCTTTCTTT. Protein product: CASSHGTLGNTEAFF.

This clonotype has just a few counts. This sequence joins TRBV6-1 and TRBJ2-4; the match to TRBD1 covers 8 bases. J lost 0 bases, V lost 6 bases, and 1 base had no gene match. The CDR3 runs to 14 residues. The germline V gene encodes CDR1 MNHNS and CDR2 SASEGT. CDR3 nucleotides: TGTGCCAGCAGCACAGGGGGAGCCAAAAACATTCAGTACTTC. This encodes CASSTGGAKNIQYF.

The rearrangement joins TRBV6-2 or TRBV6-3 to TRBJ2-1; 8 bases map to TRBD2. The CDR3 runs to 18 residues. Trimming cost V 2 bases and J 6 bases; bases outside gene matches: 15. Germline CDR1 reads MNHEY; CDR2 reads SVGEGT. The CDR3 DNA reads as TGTGCCAGCAGTTACCCTCAAGTTGGTAGCGGGACATCCAATGAGCAGTTCTTC. This translates into CASSYPQVGSGTSNEQFF.

The chain employs TRBV3-1 and TRBJ2-1, with a tentative D call TRBD2 (5 bases). Trimming took 1 base from V and 9 from J, leaving 16 bases between them. This CDR3 spans 15 amino acids. CDR1 and CDR2 from the germline V gene are LGHDT and YNNKEL (reference sequence). In nucleotides, the CDR3 is TGTGCCAGCAGCCAAGTACTTAGATCTGAGGGTGAGCAGTTCTTC. As protein: CASSQVLRSEGEQFF.

The chain has TRBV6-2 or TRBV6-3 and TRBJ2-7; either TRBD1 or TRBD2 may fit D (5 bases each). Trimming removed 0 bases from V and 2 bases from J, with 8 bases in between. The CDR3 is 14 residues long. CDR1 and CDR2 (germline): MNHEY, SVGEGT. The CDR3 spells CASSYSGVTYEQYF. CDR3 DNA: TGTGCCAGCAGTTACTCGGGGGTCACCTACGAGCAGTACTTC.

The chain uses TRBV12-3 or TRBV12-4 and TRBJ2-7, with TRBD1 matching 7 bases. The V and J ends lost 6 bases and 6 bases, in that order; junction bases with no gene match: 8. The CDR3 consists of 13 residues. As DNA, the CDR3 is TGTGCCAGCAGCGTTCCGGGACAGAGCGAGCAGTACTTC. This codes for CASSVPGQSEQYF.

The chain employs TRBV7-9 and TRBJ2-7, with D possibly TRBD1 on 6 matching bases. V lost 5 bases, J lost 4 bases, and 18 bases lay in between. Germline V lookup: CDR1 SEHNR, CDR2 FQNEAQ (reference sequence). The CDR3 runs 15 residues. The CDR3, as DNA: TGTGCCAGCAGCCCAGGGGTAAGGACAGAATACGAGCAGTACTTC. Encoded protein: CASSPGVRTEYEQYF.

The rearrangement uses TRBV6-5 and TRBJ1-2; no definite D call. Trimming removed 4 bases from V and 4 bases from J, with 16 bases in between. This CDR3 is 15 amino acids long. Germline assignment: CDR1 MNHEY and CDR2 SVGAGI. The CDR3 DNA reads TGTGCCAGCAGTTCCGCAGCTCCTATGGGCTATGGCTACACCTTC. It specifies CASSSAAPMGYGYTF.

This clonotype appeared a single time. J is TRBJ2-1 and V is TRBV6-6; possibly TRBD2 for D (6 bases). CDR3 length: 15 amino acids. The V gene's germline CDR1 is MNHNY and CDR2 SVGAGI (reference sequence). V dropped 6 bases and J dropped 4 bases, with 16 bases sitting between them. The CDR3 sequence is CASSSQPGEYNEQFF. In DNA form, the CDR3 reads TGTGCCAGCAGCTCCCAACCGGGAGAGTACAATGAGCAGTTCTTC.

The CDR3 DNA reads as TGTGCCAGCAGCTTGGGACTAGCGGGAGTTGCGGCAGGGGGAACAGATACGCAGTATTTT. It yields the protein CASSLGLAGVAAGGTDTQYF. The chain couples TRBV11-3 to TRBJ2-3; 14 bases line up with TRBD2. This CDR3 comprises 20 residues. J lost 3 bases, V lost 3 bases, and 14 bases had no gene match. Germline values: CDR1 SGHNT, CDR2 YENEEA.

The genes are TRBV19 and TRBJ1-1; D not certain. CDR1 LNHDA and CDR2 SQIVND come from the germline V gene (reference sequence). This CDR3 comprises 11 residues. Trimming cost V 4 bases and J 11 bases, with 11 bases left between them. The CDR3 reads CASSTRASAFF. CDR3 DNA sequence: TGTGCCAGTAGTACCCGGGCTTCGGCTTTCTTT.

The count of this clonotype is one. The chain carries TRBV3-1 and TRBJ2-7; tentatively, D is TRBD1 or TRBD2 (5 bases each). V lost 1 base and J lost 5, with 18 bases in between. Looked up from germline, CDR1 is LGHDT and CDR2 is YNNKEL (reference sequence). The CDR3 sequence is 16 residues long. In nucleotides, the CDR3 is TGTGCCAGCAGCCAAGGGGTCCGGGACCCGGACCACGAGCAGTACTTC. Its protein is CASSQGVRDPDHEQYF.

The V gene is TRBV28, the J gene TRBJ2-7; 11 bases match TRBD2. Germline loops: CDR1 MDHEN, CDR2 SYDVKM. Germline trimming cut 6 bases from V and 3 bases from J; bases unmatched to any gene: 1. The CDR3 sequence is 13 residues long. In nucleotides, the CDR3 is TGTGCCAGCAGGGGACTAGCGGTCTACGAGCAGTACTTC. It specifies CASRGLAVYEQYF.